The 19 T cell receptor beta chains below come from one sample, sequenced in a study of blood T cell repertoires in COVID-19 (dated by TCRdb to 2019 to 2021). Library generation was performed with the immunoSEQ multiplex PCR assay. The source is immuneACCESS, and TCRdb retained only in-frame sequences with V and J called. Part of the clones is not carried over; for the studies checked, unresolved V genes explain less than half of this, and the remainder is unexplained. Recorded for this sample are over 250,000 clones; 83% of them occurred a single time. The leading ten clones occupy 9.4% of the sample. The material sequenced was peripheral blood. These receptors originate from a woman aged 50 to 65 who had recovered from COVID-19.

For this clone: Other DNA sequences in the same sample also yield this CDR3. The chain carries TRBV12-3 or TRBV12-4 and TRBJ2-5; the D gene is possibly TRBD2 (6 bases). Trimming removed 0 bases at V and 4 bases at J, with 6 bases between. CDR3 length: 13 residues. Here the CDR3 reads CASSLAGGETQYF. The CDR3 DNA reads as TGTGCCAGCAGTTTAGCGGGGGGAGAGACCCAGTACTTC.

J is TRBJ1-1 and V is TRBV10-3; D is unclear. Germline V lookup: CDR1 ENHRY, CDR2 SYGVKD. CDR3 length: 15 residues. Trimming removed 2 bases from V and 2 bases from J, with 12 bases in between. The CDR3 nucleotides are TGTGCCATCAGTGAGGAATTAGCAATTAACACTGAAGCTTTCTTT. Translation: CAISEELAINTEAFF.

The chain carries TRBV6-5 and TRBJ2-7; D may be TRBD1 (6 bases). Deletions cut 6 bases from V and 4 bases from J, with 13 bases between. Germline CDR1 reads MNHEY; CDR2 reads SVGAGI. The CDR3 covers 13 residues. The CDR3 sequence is CASSNHREYEQYF. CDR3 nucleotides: TGTGCCAGCAGCAATCACAGGGAGTACGAGCAGTACTTC.

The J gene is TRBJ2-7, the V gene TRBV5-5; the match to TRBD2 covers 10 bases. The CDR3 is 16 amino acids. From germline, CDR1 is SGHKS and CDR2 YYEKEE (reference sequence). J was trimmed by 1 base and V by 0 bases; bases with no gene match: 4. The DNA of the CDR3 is TGTGCCAGCAGCTTGGTCCCTAGCGGGAGTTCCTACGAGCAGTACTTC. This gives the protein CASSLVPSGSSYEQYF. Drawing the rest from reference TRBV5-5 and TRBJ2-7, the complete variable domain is DAGVTQSPTHLIKTRGQQVTLRCSPISGHKSVSWYQQVLGQGPQFIFQYYEKEERGRGNFPDRFSARQFPNYSSELNVNALLLGDSALYLCASSLVPSGSSYEQYFGPGTRLTVT.

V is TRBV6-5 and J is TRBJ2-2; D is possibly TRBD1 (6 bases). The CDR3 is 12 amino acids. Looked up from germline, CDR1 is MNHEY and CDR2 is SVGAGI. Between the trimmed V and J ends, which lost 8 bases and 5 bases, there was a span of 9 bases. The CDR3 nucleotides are TGTGCCAGCCGGCAGGGGACCGGGGAGCTGTTTTTT. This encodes CASRQGTGELFF.

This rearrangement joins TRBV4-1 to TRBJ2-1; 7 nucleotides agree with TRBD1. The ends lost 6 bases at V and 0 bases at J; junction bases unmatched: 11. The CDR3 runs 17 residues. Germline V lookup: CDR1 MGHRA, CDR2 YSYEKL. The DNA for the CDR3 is TGCGCCAGCAGTTGGCAGGGGGACCCAAACTCCTACAATGAGCAGTTCTTC. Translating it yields CASSWQGDPNSYNEQFF.

CDR3 loop: CASTSGQQTQYF. The CDR3 DNA reads as TGTGCCAGTACATCGGGACAGCAGACCCAGTACTTC. The rearrangement uses TRBV12-3 or TRBV12-4 and TRBJ2-5; TRBD1 matches 7 bases. With V trimmed by 9 bases and J by 6 bases, 7 bases remained unmatched. CDR3 size: 12 residues.

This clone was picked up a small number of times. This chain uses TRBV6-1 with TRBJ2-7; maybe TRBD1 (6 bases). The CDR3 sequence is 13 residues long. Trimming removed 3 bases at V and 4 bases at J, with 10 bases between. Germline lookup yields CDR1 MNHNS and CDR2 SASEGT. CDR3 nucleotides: TGTGCCAGCAGTGATGGGCAGGGGTACGAGCAGTACTTC. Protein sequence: CASSDGQGYEQYF.

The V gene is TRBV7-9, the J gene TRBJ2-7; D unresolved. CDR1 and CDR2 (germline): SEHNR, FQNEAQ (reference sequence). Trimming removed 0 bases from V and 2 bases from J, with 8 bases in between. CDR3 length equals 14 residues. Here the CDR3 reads CASSLAGTAYEQYF. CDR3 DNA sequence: TGTGCCAGCAGCTTAGCCGGCACAGCCTACGAGCAGTACTTC.

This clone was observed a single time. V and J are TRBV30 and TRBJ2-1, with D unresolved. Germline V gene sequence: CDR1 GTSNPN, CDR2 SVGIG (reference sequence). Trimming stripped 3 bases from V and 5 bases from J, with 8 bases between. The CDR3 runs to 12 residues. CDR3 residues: CAWSMADNEQFF. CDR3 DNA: TGTGCCTGGAGCATGGCAGACAATGAGCAGTTCTTC.

For the CDR3, the DNA is TGTGCCAGCAGCTTAGGGAGCATCCAGAGTGGGCAAGAGACCCAGTACTTC. This translates into CASSLGSIQSGQETQYF. The V call is TRBV7-3, the J call TRBJ2-5, with TRBD2 as a possible D gene (5 bases). Germline CDR1 reads SGHTA; CDR2 reads FQGTGA. The CDR3 is made up of 17 amino acids. The V end lost 2 bases, the J end lost 2 bases, and 18 bases lay between the germline ends.

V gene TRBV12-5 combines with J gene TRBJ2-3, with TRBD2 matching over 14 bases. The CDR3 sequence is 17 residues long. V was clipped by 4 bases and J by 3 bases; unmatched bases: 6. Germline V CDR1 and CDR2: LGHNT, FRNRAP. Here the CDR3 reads CASGWTSGGIVTDTQYF. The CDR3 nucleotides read TGTGCTAGTGGTTGGACTAGCGGGGGGATTGTGACAGATACGCAGTATTTT.

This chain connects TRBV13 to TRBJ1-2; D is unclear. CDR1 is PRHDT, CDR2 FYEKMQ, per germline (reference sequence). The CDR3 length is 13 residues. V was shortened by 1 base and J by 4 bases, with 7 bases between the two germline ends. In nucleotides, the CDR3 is TGTGCCAGCAGCTTAGAACCCGGCTATGGCTACACCTTC. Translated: CASSLEPGYGYTF.

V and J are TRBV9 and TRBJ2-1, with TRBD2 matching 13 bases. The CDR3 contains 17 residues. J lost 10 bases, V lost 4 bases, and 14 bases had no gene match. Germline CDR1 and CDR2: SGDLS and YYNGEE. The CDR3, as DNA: TGTGCCAGCAGCACTACCCGGGGGACTAGCGGGGTCAGGGAGCAGTTCTTC. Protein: CASSTTRGTSGVREQFF.

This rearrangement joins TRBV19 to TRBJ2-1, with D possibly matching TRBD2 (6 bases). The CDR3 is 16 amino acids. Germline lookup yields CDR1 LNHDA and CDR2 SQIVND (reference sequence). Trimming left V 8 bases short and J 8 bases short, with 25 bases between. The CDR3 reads CASPGRGANPRDEQFF. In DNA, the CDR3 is TGTGCCAGTCCCGGGAGAGGGGCAAACCCTAGGGATGAGCAGTTCTTC.

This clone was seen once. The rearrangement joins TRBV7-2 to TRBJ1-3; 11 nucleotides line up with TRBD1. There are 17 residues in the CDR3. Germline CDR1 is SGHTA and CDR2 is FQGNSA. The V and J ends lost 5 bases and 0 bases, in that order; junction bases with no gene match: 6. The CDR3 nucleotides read TGTGCCAGCAGCCCAGTGGGGACAGGGGGCTCTGGAAACACCATATATTTT. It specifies CASSPVGTGGSGNTIYF.

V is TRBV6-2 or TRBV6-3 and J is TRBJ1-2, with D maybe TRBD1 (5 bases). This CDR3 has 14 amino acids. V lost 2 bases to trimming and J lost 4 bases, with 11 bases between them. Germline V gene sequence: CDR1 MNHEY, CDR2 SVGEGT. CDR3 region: CASSYGADPYGYTF. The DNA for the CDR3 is TGTGCCAGCAGTTACGGGGCGGACCCCTATGGCTACACCTTC.

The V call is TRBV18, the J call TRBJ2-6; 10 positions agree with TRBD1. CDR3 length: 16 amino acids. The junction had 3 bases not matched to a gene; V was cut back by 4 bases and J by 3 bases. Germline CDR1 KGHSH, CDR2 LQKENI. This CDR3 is CASSRQGAGGANVLTF. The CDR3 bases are TGTGCCAGCTCACGACAGGGGGCAGGTGGGGCCAACGTCCTGACTTTC.

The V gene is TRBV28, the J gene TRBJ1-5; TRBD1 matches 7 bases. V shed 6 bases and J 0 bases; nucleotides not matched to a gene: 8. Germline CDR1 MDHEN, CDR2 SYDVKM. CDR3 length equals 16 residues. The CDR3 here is CASSRDRAYSNQPQHF. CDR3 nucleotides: TGTGCCAGCAGCCGCGACAGGGCATATAGCAATCAGCCCCAGCATTTT.